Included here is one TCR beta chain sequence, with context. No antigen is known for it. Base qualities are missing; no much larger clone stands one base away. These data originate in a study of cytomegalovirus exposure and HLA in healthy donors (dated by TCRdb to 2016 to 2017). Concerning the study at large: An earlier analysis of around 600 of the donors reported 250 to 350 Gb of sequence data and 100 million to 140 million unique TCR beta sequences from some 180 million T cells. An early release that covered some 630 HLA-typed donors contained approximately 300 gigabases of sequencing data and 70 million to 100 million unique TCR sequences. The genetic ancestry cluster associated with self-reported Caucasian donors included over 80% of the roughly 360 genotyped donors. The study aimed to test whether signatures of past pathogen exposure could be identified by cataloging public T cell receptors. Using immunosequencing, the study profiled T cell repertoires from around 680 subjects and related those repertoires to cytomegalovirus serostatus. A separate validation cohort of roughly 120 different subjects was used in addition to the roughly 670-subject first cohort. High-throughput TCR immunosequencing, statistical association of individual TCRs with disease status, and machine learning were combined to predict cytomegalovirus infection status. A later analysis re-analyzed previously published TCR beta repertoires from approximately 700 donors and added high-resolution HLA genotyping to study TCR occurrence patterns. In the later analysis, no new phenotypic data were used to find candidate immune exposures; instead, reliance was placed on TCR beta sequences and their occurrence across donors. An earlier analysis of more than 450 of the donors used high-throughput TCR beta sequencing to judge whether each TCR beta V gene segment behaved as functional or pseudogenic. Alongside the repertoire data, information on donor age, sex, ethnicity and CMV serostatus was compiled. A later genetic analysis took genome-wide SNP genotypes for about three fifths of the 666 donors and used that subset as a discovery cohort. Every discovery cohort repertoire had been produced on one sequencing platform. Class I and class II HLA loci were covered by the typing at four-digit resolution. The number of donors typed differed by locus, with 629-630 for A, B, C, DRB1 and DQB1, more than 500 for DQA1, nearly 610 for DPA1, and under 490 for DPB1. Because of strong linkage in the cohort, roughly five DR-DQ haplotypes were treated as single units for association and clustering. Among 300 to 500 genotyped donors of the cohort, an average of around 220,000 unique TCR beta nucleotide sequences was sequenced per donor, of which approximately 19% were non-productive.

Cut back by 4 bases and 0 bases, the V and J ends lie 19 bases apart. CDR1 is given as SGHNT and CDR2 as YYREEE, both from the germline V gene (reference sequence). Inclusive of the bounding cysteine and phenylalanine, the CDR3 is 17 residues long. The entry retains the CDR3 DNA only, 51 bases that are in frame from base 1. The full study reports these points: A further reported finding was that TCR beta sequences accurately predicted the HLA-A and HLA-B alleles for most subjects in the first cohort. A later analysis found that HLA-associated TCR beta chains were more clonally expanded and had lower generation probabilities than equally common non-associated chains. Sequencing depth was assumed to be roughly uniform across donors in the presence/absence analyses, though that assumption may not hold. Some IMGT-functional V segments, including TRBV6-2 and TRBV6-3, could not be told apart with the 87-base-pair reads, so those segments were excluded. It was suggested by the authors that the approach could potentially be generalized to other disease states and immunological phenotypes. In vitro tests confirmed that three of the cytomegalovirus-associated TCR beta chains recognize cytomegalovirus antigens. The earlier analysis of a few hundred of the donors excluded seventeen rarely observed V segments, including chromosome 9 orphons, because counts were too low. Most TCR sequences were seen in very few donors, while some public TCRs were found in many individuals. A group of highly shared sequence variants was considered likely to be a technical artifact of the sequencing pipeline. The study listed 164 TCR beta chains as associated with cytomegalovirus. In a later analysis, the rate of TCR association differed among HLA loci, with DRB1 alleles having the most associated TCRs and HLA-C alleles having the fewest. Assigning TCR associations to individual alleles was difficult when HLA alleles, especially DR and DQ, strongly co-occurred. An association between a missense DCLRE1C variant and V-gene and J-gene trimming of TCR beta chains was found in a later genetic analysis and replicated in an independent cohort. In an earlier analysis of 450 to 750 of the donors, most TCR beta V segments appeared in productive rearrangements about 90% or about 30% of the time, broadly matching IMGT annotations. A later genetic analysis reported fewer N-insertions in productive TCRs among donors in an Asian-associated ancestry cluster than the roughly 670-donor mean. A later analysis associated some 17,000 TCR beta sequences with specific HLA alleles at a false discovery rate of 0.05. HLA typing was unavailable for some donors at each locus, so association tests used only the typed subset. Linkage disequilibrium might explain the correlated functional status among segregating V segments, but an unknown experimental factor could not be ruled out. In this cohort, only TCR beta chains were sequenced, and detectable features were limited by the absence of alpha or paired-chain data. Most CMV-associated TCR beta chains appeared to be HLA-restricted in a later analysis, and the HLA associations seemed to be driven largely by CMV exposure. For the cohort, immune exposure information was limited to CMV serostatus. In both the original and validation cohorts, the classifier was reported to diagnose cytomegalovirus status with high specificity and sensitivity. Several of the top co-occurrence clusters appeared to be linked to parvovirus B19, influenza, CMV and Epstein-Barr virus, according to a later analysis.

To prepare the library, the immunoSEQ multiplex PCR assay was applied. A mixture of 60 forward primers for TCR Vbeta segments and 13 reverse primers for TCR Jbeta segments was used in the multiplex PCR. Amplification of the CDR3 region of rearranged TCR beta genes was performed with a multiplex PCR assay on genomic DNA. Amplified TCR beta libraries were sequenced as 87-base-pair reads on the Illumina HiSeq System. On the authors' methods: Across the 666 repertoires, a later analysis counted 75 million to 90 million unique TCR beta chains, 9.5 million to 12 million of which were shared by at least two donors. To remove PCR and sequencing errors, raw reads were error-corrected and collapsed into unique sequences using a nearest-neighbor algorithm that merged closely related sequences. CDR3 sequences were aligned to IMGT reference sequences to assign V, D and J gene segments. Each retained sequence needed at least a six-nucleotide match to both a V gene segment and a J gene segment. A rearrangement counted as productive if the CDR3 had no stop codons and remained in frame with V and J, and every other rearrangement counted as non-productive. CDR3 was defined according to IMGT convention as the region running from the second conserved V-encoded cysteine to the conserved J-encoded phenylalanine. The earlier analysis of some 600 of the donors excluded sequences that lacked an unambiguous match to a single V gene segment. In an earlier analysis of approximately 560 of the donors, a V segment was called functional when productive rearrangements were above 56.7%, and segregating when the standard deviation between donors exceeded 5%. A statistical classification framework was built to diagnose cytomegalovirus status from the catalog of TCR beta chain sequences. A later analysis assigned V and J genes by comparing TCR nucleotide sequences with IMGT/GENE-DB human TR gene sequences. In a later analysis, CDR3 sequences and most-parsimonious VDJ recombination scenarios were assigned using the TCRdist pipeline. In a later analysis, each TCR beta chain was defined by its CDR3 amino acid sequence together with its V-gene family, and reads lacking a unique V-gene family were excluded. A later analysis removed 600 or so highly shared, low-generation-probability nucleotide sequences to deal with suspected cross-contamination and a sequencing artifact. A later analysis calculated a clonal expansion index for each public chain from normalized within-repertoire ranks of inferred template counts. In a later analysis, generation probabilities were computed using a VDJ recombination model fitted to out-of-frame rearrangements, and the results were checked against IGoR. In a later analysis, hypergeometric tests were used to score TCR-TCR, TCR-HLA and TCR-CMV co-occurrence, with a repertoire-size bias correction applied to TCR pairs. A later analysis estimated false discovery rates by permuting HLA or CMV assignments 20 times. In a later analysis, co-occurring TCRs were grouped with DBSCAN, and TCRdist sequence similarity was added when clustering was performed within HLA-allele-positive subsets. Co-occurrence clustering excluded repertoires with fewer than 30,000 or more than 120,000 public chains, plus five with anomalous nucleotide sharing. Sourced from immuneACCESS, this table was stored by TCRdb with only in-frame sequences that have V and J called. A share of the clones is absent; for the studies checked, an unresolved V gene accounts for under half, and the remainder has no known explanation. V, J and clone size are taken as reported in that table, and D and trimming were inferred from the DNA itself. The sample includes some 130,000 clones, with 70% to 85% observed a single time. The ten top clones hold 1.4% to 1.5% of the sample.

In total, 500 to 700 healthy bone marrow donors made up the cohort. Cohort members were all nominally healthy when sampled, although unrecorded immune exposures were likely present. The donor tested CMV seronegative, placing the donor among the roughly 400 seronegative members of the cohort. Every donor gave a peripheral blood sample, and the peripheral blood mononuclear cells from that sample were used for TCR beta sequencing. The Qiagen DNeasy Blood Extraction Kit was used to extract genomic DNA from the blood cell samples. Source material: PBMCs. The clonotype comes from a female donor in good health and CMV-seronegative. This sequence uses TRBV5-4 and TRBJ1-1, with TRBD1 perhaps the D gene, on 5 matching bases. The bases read TGTGCCAGCAGCAGGGAGGGGTCCCATAGTTTGAACACTGAAGCTTTCTTT. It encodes CASSREGSHSLNTEAFF.